The 13 T cell receptor beta chains presented below share a single source sample, sequenced in a study of human T cells and chemical hapten exposure. TCRdb analysed the RACE reads with MiXCR anew, one entry per CDR3 protein. This repertoire shows some 79,000 distinct CDR3 sequences, roughly 7.1% found once; its top ten account for less than 2%. Time point specified: patch test 1, 2 weeks after DPC sensitization. Treatment defined: therapeutic diphenylcyclopropenone sensitization with weekly scalp DPC. This sample comprised whole blood, obtained in connection with sensitization to the hapten diphenylcyclopropenone (DPC). The receptors were sampled from a woman in her twenties or thirties with alopecia areata. Some clones in this sample may be carry-over from other donors' samples.

This clonotype was seen many times. The chain couples TRBV6-2 or TRBV6-3 to TRBJ2-7; D gene uncertain. Trimming stripped 0 bases from V and 3 bases from J, with 6 bases between. The germline CDR1 and CDR2 sequences are MNHEY and SVGEGT. The CDR3 extends over 13 amino acids. The CDR3: CASSYSIGYEQYF. CDR3 sequence (DNA): TGTGCCAGCAGTTACTCGATAGGCTACGAGCAGTACTTC.

The chain joins TRBV6-5 to TRBJ2-7; no firm D call. V was trimmed by 0 bases and J by 7 bases, leaving 10 bases between them. The CDR3 is made up of 13 amino acids. Germline values: CDR1 MNHEY, CDR2 SVGAGI. CDR3 sequence reads: CASSYSRTWEQYF. The CDR3 coding sequence is TGTGCCAGCAGTTACTCGAGGACGTGGGAGCAGTACTTC.

This clonotype has ten or more counts. The V call is TRBV11-2, the J call TRBJ1-1, with 8 bases fitting TRBD1. Germline V CDR1 and CDR2: SGHAT, FQNNGV. Trimming took 1 base from V and 4 from J; bases not matched to a gene: 11. There are 17 residues in the CDR3. The CDR3 here is CASSLGGAGGFGTEAFF. CDR3 coding DNA: TGTGCCAGCAGCTTAGGGGGGGCAGGGGGCTTCGGCACTGAAGCTTTCTTT.

This clonotype was counted at least ten times. V is TRBV12-5 and J is TRBJ1-3, with D possibly matching TRBD1 (6 bases). The CDR3 consists of 14 residues. V was shortened by 4 bases and J by 4 bases, with 11 bases between the two germline ends. Looked up from germline, CDR1 is LGHNT and CDR2 is FRNRAP. CDR3 nucleotide sequence: TGTGCTAGTGGTTCCTCAGGGGCCGGAAACACCATATATTTT. This encodes CASGSSGAGNTIYF.

The rearrangement links TRBV30 to TRBJ2-7; D unclear. Looked up from germline, CDR1 is GTSNPN and CDR2 is SVGIG (reference sequence). The CDR3 extends over 11 amino acids. Trimming removed 0 bases at V and 6 bases at J, with 6 bases between. CDR3 in DNA: TGTGCCTGGAGTGTATTGCGCGAGCAGTACTTC. Its protein product is CAWSVLREQYF.

The sample holds many counts of this clonotype. The rearrangement uses TRBV5-6 and TRBJ2-1, with D possibly being TRBD1 (5 bases). Germline CDR1 reads SGHDT; CDR2 reads YYEEEE. Trimming took off 0 bases at V and 10 bases at J, with 14 bases between the two ends. This CDR3 comprises 14 residues. The CDR3 coding sequence is TGTGCCAGCAGCTTGGGCGGATGGCAGGGCGAGCAGTTCTTC. Translating gives CASSLGGWQGEQFF.

In this sample, this clonotype turned up many times. This chain joins TRBV6-1 and TRBJ2-1; the match to TRBD2 covers 10 bases. CDR1 and CDR2 from the germline V gene are MNHNS and SASEGT. This CDR3 is 16 amino acids long. V gave up 4 bases and J gave up 4 bases; unmatched junction bases: 7. The CDR3 DNA is TGTGCCAGCAGTGCAGGGGCTAGCGGGGGATACAATGAGCAGTTCTTC. Translation: CASSAGASGGYNEQFF.

This clonotype turned up a few times. The rearrangement links TRBV2 to TRBJ1-2; 9 nucleotides match TRBD1. There are 16 residues in the CDR3. Losses at the gene ends were 8 bases for V and 6 bases for J; bases not matched to a gene: 16. CDR1 SNHLY and CDR2 FYNNEI come from the germline V gene. The CDR3 DNA follows: TGTGCCAGCGGATCGGGGGAGATGACAGGGGGTAATGGCTACACCTTC. Translating it yields CASGSGEMTGGNGYTF. The whole variable domain, remainder taken from reference TRBV2 and TRBJ1-2, is EPEVTQTPSHQVTQMGQEVILRCVPISNHLYFYWYRQILGQKVEFLVSFYNNEISEKSEIFDDQFSVERPDGSNFTLKIRSTKLEDSAMYFCASGSGEMTGGNGYTFGSGTRLTVV.

This clonotype was observed at least ten times. This chain joins TRBV9 and TRBJ2-3; 12 bases are shared with TRBD2. This CDR3 comprises 18 residues. Trimming cost V 3 bases and J 1 base; bases outside gene matches: 9. CDR1 is SGDLS and CDR2 is YYNGEE in the germline V gene. The CDR3 region has the DNA TGTGCCAGCAGCGATGAACTACTAGCGGGGGGCGGCACAGATACGCAGTATTTT. The encoded protein is CASSDELLAGGGTDTQYF. The whole variable domain, filled in from reference TRBV9 and TRBJ2-3, reads DSGVTQTPKHLITATGQRVTLRCSPRSGDLSVYWYQQSLDQGLQFLIQYYNGEERAKGNILERFSAQQFPDLHSELNLSSLELGDSALYFCASSDELLAGGGTDTQYFGPGTRLTVL.

In its sample, this clonotype was seen many times. This chain uses TRBV14 with TRBJ1-2, with 10 bases lining up with TRBD1. Per the germline V gene, CDR1 is SGHDN and CDR2 is FVKESK. This CDR3 comprises 14 residues. V trimming: 4 bases; J trimming: 4 bases; junction bases outside the gene matches: 3. The CDR3 nucleotides read TGTGCCAGCAGCCCCAGGACAGGGGGCTATGGCTACACCTTC. Translated: CASSPRTGGYGYTF.

This clonotype has a count of ten or more. The V gene is TRBV6-1, the J gene TRBJ1-3, with a weak D call TRBD1 (6 bases). Germline loops: CDR1 MNHNS, CDR2 SASEGT. The CDR3 totals 15 residues. V lost 6 bases and J 0 bases, leaving 12 bases between the germline ends. CDR3 sequence: CASRPGQASGNTIYF. CDR3 DNA: TGTGCCAGCAGACCGGGACAAGCCTCTGGAAACACCATATATTTT.

This clonotype showed up many times. CDR3 in amino acids: CASSPRINTEAFF. The CDR3 bases are TGTGCCAGCAGCCCCCGTATCAACACTGAAGCTTTCTTT. The chain employs TRBV7-9 and TRBJ1-1; unclear D gene. The CDR3 is 13 amino acids. V was cut by 5 bases and J by 2 bases, with 9 bases left in between. Germline CDR1 SEHNR, CDR2 FQNEAQ (reference sequence). Supplemented by reference TRBV7-9 and TRBJ1-1, the full variable domain reads DTGVSQNPRHKITKRGQNVTFRCDPISEHNRLYWYRQTLGQGPEFLTYFQNEAQLEKSRLLSDRFSAERPKGSFSTLEIQRTEQGDSAMYLCASSPRINTEAFFGQGTRLTVV.

This clonotype was seen a few times. The genes are TRBV2 and TRBJ1-5; 7 bases map to TRBD1. The CDR3 spans 16 residues. CDR1 is SNHLY and CDR2 is FYNNEI in the germline V gene. The ends lost 5 bases at V and 4 bases at J; junction bases unmatched: 11. The CDR3 loop is CASSPHRDRKNQPQHF. The CDR3 DNA is TGTGCCAGCAGTCCTCACCGGGACAGAAAGAATCAGCCCCAGCATTTT. Full variable domain (outside the CDR3, taken from reference TRBV2 and TRBJ1-5): EPEVTQTPSHQVTQMGQEVILRCVPISNHLYFYWYRQILGQKVEFLVSFYNNEISEKSEIFDDQFSVERPDGSNFTLKIRSTKLEDSAMYFCASSPHRDRKNQPQHFGDGTRLSIL.